A single sample is the source of the 14 T cell receptor beta chains below, sequenced in a study of TIL therapy for anti-PD-1-resistant metastatic lung cancer. The time point: pre-treatment sample, taken before nivolumab and TIL therapy. This was the immunoSEQ v3 assay. Assay used: immunoSEQ multiplex PCR; TCRdb lists only in-frame clones, some missing. In the table there are 54,000 or so clones, about nine tenths of which are singletons. Here the sequenced sample was blood, taken at baseline. These receptors came from a person aged 25-85 years with non-small cell lung cancer.

This sequence joins TRBV2 and TRBJ2-1; 12 bases fit TRBD1. The V and J ends lost 0 bases and 4 bases, in that order; junction bases with no gene match: 10. CDR1 and CDR2 from the germline V gene are SNHLY and FYNNEI. CDR3 length: 19 amino acids. CDR3 region: CASSEAGQGASKFYNEQFF. In DNA form, the CDR3 reads TGTGCCAGCAGTGAAGCGGGACAGGGGGCTTCTAAGTTTTACAATGAGCAGTTCTTC.

J is TRBJ1-2 and V is TRBV27; possible D gene TRBD1, 5 bases. V was pared by 2 bases and J by 3 bases, with 16 bases between. The CDR3 totals 16 residues. The germline gives CDR1 MNHEY, CDR2 SMNVEV (reference sequence). This CDR3 is CASSLVAGRDDYGYTF. As DNA, the CDR3 is TGTGCCAGCAGTTTAGTGGCAGGGAGAGATGACTATGGCTACACCTTC.

V is TRBV18 and J is TRBJ2-5; D tentatively fits TRBD1 or TRBD2 (5 bases each). CDR3 length: 14 amino acids. Germline V CDR1 and CDR2: KGHSH, LQKENI. The V and J ends lost 0 bases and 3 bases respectively, with 8 bases between them. CDR3 region: CASSPPGTEETQYF. CDR3 nucleotides: TGTGCCAGCTCACCACCCGGGACGGAAGAGACCCAGTACTTC.

This chain connects TRBV12-5 to TRBJ2-7; perhaps TRBD1 as D (6 bases). The CDR3 is 13 amino acids. V lost 4 bases, J lost 7 bases, and 14 bases lay in between. CDR1 and CDR2 (germline): LGHNT, FRNRAP. CDR3: CASGSTGYEEQYF. The CDR3 DNA reads TGTGCTAGTGGTTCGACAGGATATGAGGAGCAGTACTTC. Based on the CDR3 plus reference TRBV12-5 and TRBJ2-7, the full variable domain is DARVTQTPRHKVTEMGQEVTMRCQPILGHNTVFWYRQTMMQGLELLAYFRNRAPLDDSGMPKDRFSAEMPDATLATLKIQPSEPRDSAVYFCASGSTGYEEQYFGPGTRLTVT.

The CDR3 region has the DNA TGTGCCAGAAGTTTCCTACAGGTTCACACTGAAGCTTTCTTT. Its protein product is CARSFLQVHTEAFF. V usage is TRBV5-3 and J usage is TRBJ1-1; D perhaps matches TRBD1 (5 bases). TRBV5-3 is flagged as an ORF with uncertain function. CDR3 length: 14 residues. Deletions cut 5 bases from V and 3 bases from J, with 14 bases between.

This clone showed up just a few times. The V call is TRBV5-1, the J call TRBJ2-7; 10 nucleotides agree with TRBD1. Germline V gene data show CDR1 as SGHRS and CDR2 as YFSETQ. The CDR3 contains 14 residues. Trimming removed 3 bases from V and 2 bases from J; junction bases left unmatched: 2. The CDR3 sequence: CASSYGTGAYEQYF. The CDR3 DNA reads as TGCGCCAGCAGCTACGGGACAGGGGCCTACGAGCAGTACTTC. Based on the CDR3 plus reference TRBV5-1 and TRBJ2-7, the full variable domain is KAGVTQTPRYLIKTRGQQVTLSCSPISGHRSVSWYQQTPGQGLQFLFEYFSETQRNKGNFPGRFSGRQFSNSRSEMNVSTLELGDSALYLCASSYGTGAYEQYFGPGTRLTVT.

The J gene is TRBJ1-5, the V gene TRBV5-8; D is unresolved. The length of the CDR3 is 15 residues. The V gene lost 1 base and the J gene lost 3 bases, with 11 bases spanning the gap. Per germline, CDR1 SGHTS and CDR2 YDEGEE. Here the CDR3 DNA reads TGTGCCAGCAGCTTGTTAAACAGTCTCAATCAGCCCCAGCATTTT. Translation gives CASSLLNSLNQPQHF. Together with reference TRBV5-8 and TRBJ1-5, the CDR3 gives the full variable domain: EAGVTQSPTHLIKTRGQQATLRCSPISGHTSVYWYQQALGLGLQFLLWYDEGEERNRGNFPPRFSGRQFPNYSSELNVNALELEDSALYLCASSLLNSLNQPQHFGDGTRLSIL.

The rearrangement joins TRBV7-9 to TRBJ2-7, with D possibly TRBD2 on 6 matching bases. The germline V and J ends were trimmed by 1 base and 2 bases, with 12 bases remaining between them. The CDR3 totals 15 residues. Germline V gives CDR1 SEHNR, CDR2 FQNEAQ (reference sequence). The CDR3, as DNA: TGTGCCAGCAGCTTAGTCACGACGGGAGCCTACGAGCAGTACTTC. Its protein product is CASSLVTTGAYEQYF.

This chain links TRBV24-1 with TRBJ2-1; TRBD1 might be the D (6 bases). V lost 9 bases and J lost 5, with 16 bases in between. Germline lookup yields CDR1 KGHDR and CDR2 SFDVKD. The length of the CDR3 is 14 residues. CDR3 amino acids: CATRTALGDNEQFF. Here the CDR3 DNA reads TGTGCCACCCGGACAGCCTTGGGGGACAATGAGCAGTTCTTC.

The chain couples TRBV6-5 to TRBJ1-3; no clear D gene. Germline CDR1 reads MNHEY; CDR2 reads SVGAGI. This CDR3 has 14 residues. The V gene lost 7 bases and the J gene lost 4 bases, with 14 bases spanning the gap. For the CDR3, the DNA is TGTGCCAGCATTACAACCGCGGCCGGAAACACCATATATTTT. This sequence encodes CASITTAAGNTIYF.

The chain carries TRBV7-9 and TRBJ2-2, with D perhaps TRBD1 (5 bases). V was shortened by 10 bases and J by 3 bases, with 9 bases between the two germline ends. There are 12 residues in the CDR3. The germline V gene encodes CDR1 SEHNR and CDR2 FQNEAQ (reference sequence). CDR3: CATDRDTGELFF. The CDR3 DNA follows: TGTGCCACTGACAGAGACACCGGGGAGCTGTTTTTT.

This chain joins TRBV3-1 (or the pseudogene TRBV3-2) and TRBJ1-1; D perhaps matches TRBD1 (6 bases). The germline gives CDR1 LGHDT, CDR2 YNNKEL (reference sequence). The V gene lost 1 base and the J gene lost 8 bases, with 8 bases spanning the gap. CDR3 length equals 12 residues. The CDR3 nucleotides read TGTGCCAGCAGCCAAGTTGGGACAGAAGCTTTCTTT. Amino acids: CASSQVGTEAFF.

The table lists this clone with a few counts. The chain recombines TRBV18 with TRBJ1-1; perhaps TRBD1 as D (6 bases). The CDR3 runs 13 residues. With 9 bases removed from V and 2 bases from J, the gap between germline ends came to 13 bases. The germline V gene has CDR1 KGHSH and CDR2 LQKENI. CDR3 bases: TGTGCCAGTACGGAGACAGGCAACACTGAAGCTTTCTTT. Translated: CASTETGNTEAFF.

The rearrangement joins TRBV19 to TRBJ1-5; no reliable D call. Per the germline V gene, CDR1 is LNHDA and CDR2 is SQIVND (reference sequence). V was clipped by 3 bases and J by 2 bases, with 14 bases between them. The CDR3 length is 16 residues. Written as DNA, the CDR3 is TGTGCCAGTAGTATCTCCGCAGGCTCCCGCAATCAGCCCCAGCATTTT. Its translation is CASSISAGSRNQPQHF.